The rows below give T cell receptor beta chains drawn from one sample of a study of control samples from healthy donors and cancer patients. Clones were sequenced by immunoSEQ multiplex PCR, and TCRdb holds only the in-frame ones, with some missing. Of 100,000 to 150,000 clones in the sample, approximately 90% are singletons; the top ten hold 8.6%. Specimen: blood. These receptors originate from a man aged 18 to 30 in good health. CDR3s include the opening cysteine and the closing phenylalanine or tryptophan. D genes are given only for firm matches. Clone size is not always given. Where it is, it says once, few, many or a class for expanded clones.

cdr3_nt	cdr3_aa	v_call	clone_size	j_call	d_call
TGTGCCAGCAGTCCAAAGAGCGGGGGGCAAGAGACCCAGTACTTC	CASSPKSGGQETQYF	TRBV6-5	.	TRBJ2-5	TRBD2
TGCGCCAGCAGCCCACCCGGCGGGGGGGGAGAGACCCAGTACTTC	CASSPPGGGGETQYF	TRBV4-1	.	TRBJ2-5	TRBD2
TGTGCCATCAGCCCACAGGGCCGCTCGAAGTACCAAGAGACCCAGTACTTC	CAISPQGRSKYQETQYF	TRBV10-3	.	TRBJ2-5	.
TGTGCCAGCAGCCAGGGGGGACTGCAAGAGACCCAGTACTTC	CASSQGGLQETQYF	TRBV4-2	.	TRBJ2-5	.
TGCGCCAGCAGCCCGGGGACATTCAATGAAAAACTGTTTTTT	CASSPGTFNEKLFF	TRBV5-1	.	TRBJ1-4	.
TGTGCCAGCATGGAACCGAGCTCCTACGAGCAGTACTTC	CASMEPSSYEQYF	TRBV2	few	TRBJ2-7	.
TGCGCCAGCAGCCAACGATACGGAGGGACGGGCACAGATACGCAGTATTTT	CASSQRYGGTGTDTQYF	TRBV4-1	.	TRBJ2-3	.
TGCAGTGCTAGTCCCCCCGCCAGGGGAAGCAATCAGCCCCAGCATTTT	CSASPPARGSNQPQHF	TRBV20-1	.	TRBJ1-5	.
TGTGCCAGCAGCTTACGGGGGCTTGGGGCCAACGTCCTGACTTTC	CASSLRGLGANVLTF	TRBV5-6	.	TRBJ2-6	.
TGCGCCAGCAGCTCCCAGGGGACTGATGGCACTGAAGCTTTCTTT	CASSSQGTDGTEAFF	TRBV5-1	.	TRBJ1-1	.
TGTGCCAGCAGCTCGGGACTAGCGGGTAATGAGCAGTTCTTC	CASSSGLAGNEQFF	TRBV11-3	.	TRBJ2-1	TRBD2
TGTGCCATCAGCGGGACAGCAATCGATTCTAACTATGGCTACACCTTC	CAISGTAIDSNYGYTF	TRBV10-3	once	TRBJ1-2	TRBD1
TGTGCCAGCAGCAATCGGGTGGGGGGCCTTGGCTACACCTTC	CASSNRVGGLGYTF	TRBV21-1	.	TRBJ1-2	.
TGTGCCAGCAGCTCGATAGGAGAGCAGTACTTC	CASSSIGEQYF	TRBV7-9	.	TRBJ2-7	.
TGTGCCAGCAGCCTCGACAGTACCGCGAACACCGGGGAGCTGTTTTTT	CASSLDSTANTGELFF	TRBV27	.	TRBJ2-2	.
TGTGCCAGTAGTGTCGGCTCCGGGGTTTACAATGAGCAGTTCTTC	CASSVGSGVYNEQFF	TRBV19	.	TRBJ2-1	.
TGTGCCAGCAGGACCACGGAATCGGTGGGCCATGGCTACACCTTC	CASRTTESVGHGYTF	TRBV6-5	.	TRBJ1-2	.
TGCGCCAGCGGCGGGGGGGCTGGGGAGACCCAGTACTTC	CASGGGAGETQYF	TRBV5-1	.	TRBJ2-5	TRBD2
TGTGCCAGCAGCTTGGGAGGACCGACAGGGTTCGGTGGCTACACCTTC	CASSLGGPTGFGGYTF	TRBV5-4	.	TRBJ1-2	TRBD1
TGCGCCAGCAGCCAAGCTCCATACGGTGAAAAACTGTTTTTT	CASSQAPYGEKLFF	TRBV4-1	.	TRBJ1-4	.
TGTGCCAGCAGCCTGGGAAGGGGCTATGGCTACACCTTC	CASSLGRGYGYTF	TRBV4-2	.	TRBJ1-2	.
TGTGCCAGCAGCCCCCGGACAGGGAACAATGAGCAGTTCTTC	CASSPRTGNNEQFF	TRBV9	.	TRBJ2-1	TRBD1
TGTGCCAGCAGCCAACTGGTCCCGGGACAGGGGGCGATACGTCTGTTTTTT	CASSQLVPGQGAIRLFF	TRBV3-1/TRBV3-2	once	TRBJ1-4	TRBD1
TGTGCCAGCAGCTTCAGCGGGATGGGGGGTGAGCAGTTCTTC	CASSFSGMGGEQFF	TRBV7-2	once	TRBJ2-1	TRBD2
TGCGCCAGCCAACGACGGACTAGCGGGACCTTCAGCTCCTACAATGAGCAGTTCTTC	CASQRRTSGTFSSYNEQFF	TRBV5-1	.	TRBJ2-1	TRBD2
TGTGCCAGCAGTTTCCAGGGGATGGGAGAAAAACTGTTTTTT	CASSFQGMGEKLFF	TRBV7-9	.	TRBJ1-4	.
TGTGCCAGTAGTACGCAATCCGGGACAGGGGAGCAGTATTTT	CASSTQSGTGEQYF	TRBV19	.	TRBJ2-3	TRBD1
TGTGCCAGCAGCGTAGAAGATCACACAGATACGCAGTATTTT	CASSVEDHTDTQYF	TRBV9	.	TRBJ2-3	.
TGCAGTGCTAGAGACAGAAACATTCTATTTTTT	CSARDRNILFF	TRBV20-1	.	TRBJ1-4	.
TGTGCCAGCAGCAAAGCCCTGGCGAGCAATCAGCCCCAGCATTTT	CASSKALASNQPQHF	TRBV21-1	.	TRBJ1-5	.
TGTGCCAGCAGCCGACTCCCGGACCACCGGGAAAAACTGTTTTTT	CASSRLPDHREKLFF	TRBV14	.	TRBJ1-4	.
TGTGCCAGCAGTGCCCCGGGACTAGCGGGGGGCCGAACCTCCTACGAGCAGTACTTC	CASSAPGLAGGRTSYEQYF	TRBV27	once	TRBJ2-7	TRBD2
TGTGCCAGCAGCAAATCAAAAGAGTGGTCACCCCTCCACTTT	CASSKSKEWSPLHF	TRBV21-1	.	TRBJ1-6	.
TGTGCCAGCAGTGAGCCAGGGACTGGCTACACCTTC	CASSEPGTGYTF	TRBV25-1	.	TRBJ1-2	.
TGTGCCAGCAGTGAAGATCGGACAACCTGGGGCAATCAGCCCCAGCATTTT	CASSEDRTTWGNQPQHF	TRBV6-4	.	TRBJ1-5	.
TGTGCCATCAGCACCCCGGGGGGCGGGGACTCCTACGAGCAGTACTTC	CAISTPGGGDSYEQYF	TRBV10-3	.	TRBJ2-7	.
TGTGCCAGCTCACCAAATCCGGAGGGCGGCTACACCTTC	CASSPNPEGGYTF	TRBV18	.	TRBJ1-2	.
TGCGCCAGCAGCTTGGCAGGGATGGGGAATCAGCCCCAGCATTTT	CASSLAGMGNQPQHF	TRBV5-1	.	TRBJ1-5	.
TGTGCCAGCAGCGCGGGACAGGGTGCTCAGCCCCAGCATTTT	CASSAGQGAQPQHF	TRBV9	.	TRBJ1-5	TRBD1
TGTGCCAGCAGTTACGAAGCGGGGGAGCAGTTCTTC	CASSYEAGEQFF	TRBV6-6	.	TRBJ2-1	TRBD2
TGTGCCAGCAGCCAATCTTTGGCAGCGAACACTGAAGCTTTCTTT	CASSQSLAANTEAFF	TRBV3-1/TRBV3-2	.	TRBJ1-1	.
TGTGCCACCAGTGGGGGACAGCAAGAGACCCAGTACTTC	CATSGGQQETQYF	TRBV24-1	.	TRBJ2-5	TRBD1
TGTGCCAGCAGTTCGGACAGGGCGAGCAATCAGCCCCAGCATTTT	CASSSDRASNQPQHF	TRBV6-5	.	TRBJ1-5	TRBD1
TGTGCCAGCAGTTTCCGGGGGACGCCAAGAGTGGAGCAGTACTTC	CASSFRGTPRVEQYF	TRBV27	.	TRBJ2-7	.
TGTGCCAGCAGCGGAAACCCAGGGACGCTACTGGACGGCTACACCTTC	CASSGNPGTLLDGYTF	TRBV9	.	TRBJ1-2	.
TGTGCCAGCAGCGTAAAGGGGGTTCCCGATAATTCACCCCTCCACTTT	CASSVKGVPDNSPLHF	TRBV5-5	.	TRBJ1-6	.
TGTGCCAGCAGTGAATTCGGGGACACGGGAAACACCATATATTTT	CASSEFGDTGNTIYF	TRBV25-1	.	TRBJ1-3	.
TGTGCCAGCAGTTTTTTGGCGAATTCACCCCTCCACTTT	CASSFLANSPLHF	TRBV12-3/TRBV12-4	.	TRBJ1-6	.
TGTGCCAGCAGCTCGCCCGGGACGGTCTATGGCTACACCTTC	CASSSPGTVYGYTF	TRBV7-9	.	TRBJ1-2	.
TGTGCCAGCAGCTTGAACAGCCAAGAGACCCAGTACTTC	CASSLNSQETQYF	TRBV5-6	.	TRBJ2-5	.
TGCGCCAGCAGCTTGGACACAAAGCAGTTCTTC	CASSLDTKQFF	TRBV5-1	.	TRBJ2-1	.
TGTGCCAGCAGCCAAGGGGGCAGTCCCTACGAGCAGTACTTC	CASSQGGSPYEQYF	TRBV4-2	.	TRBJ2-7	.
TGTGCCAGCAGCTCCTCGGGGACAGATACGCAGTATTTT	CASSSSGTDTQYF	TRBV7-9	.	TRBJ2-3	.
TGTGCCAGCAGTGAATTGGTGGTCCGACCCCTCCACTTT	CASSELVVRPLHF	TRBV2	.	TRBJ1-6	.
TGCGCCAGCAGCTTGGCCCCGACCAGAGGGACTGAAGCTTTCTTT	CASSLAPTRGTEAFF	TRBV5-1	.	TRBJ1-1	.
TGTGCCAGCAGAGGGATGGGTCTTCCTCCTATGAACACTGAAGCTTTCTTT	CASRGMGLPPMNTEAFF	TRBV28	once	TRBJ1-1	.
TGTGCCAGCAGTTTGTGGGGGGCCGATCAGCCCCAGCATTTT	CASSLWGADQPQHF	TRBV27	.	TRBJ1-5	.
TGTGCCAGCAGGCCGGGACTAGCGGGGGGGAATGAGCAGTTCTTC	CASRPGLAGGNEQFF	TRBV6-5	.	TRBJ2-1	TRBD2